The clone carrying this TCR beta chain was seen a handful of times. The sample belongs to a study of blood T cells in healthy people across ages. Through a sample-barcoded 5' primer and a J-beta primer mix, a second PCR was run for roughly 7 to 11 cycles. The template-switch adaptor, which had 12 random nucleotides, put a tag on each cDNA molecule. One entry per CDR3 protein, called by TCRdb with MiXCR from the 5' RACE reads. The sample has about 720,000 distinct CDR3 sequences, about 20% seen once. The V gene's germline CDR1 is LGHDT and CDR2 YNNKEL (reference sequence). V lost 7 bases, J lost 0 bases, and 13 bases lay in between. The CDR3 contains 15 residues.

This TCR was sampled from a man between 65 and 80 years old in good health. The sequencing sample was made of blood. The chain is built from TRBV3-1 and TRBJ1-3, with a possible D match to TRBD1 (5 bases). This CDR3 reads CASTGTSSSGNTIYF. The CDR3 DNA is TGTGCCAGCACCGGGACTTCCAGCTCTGGAAACACCATATATTTT.